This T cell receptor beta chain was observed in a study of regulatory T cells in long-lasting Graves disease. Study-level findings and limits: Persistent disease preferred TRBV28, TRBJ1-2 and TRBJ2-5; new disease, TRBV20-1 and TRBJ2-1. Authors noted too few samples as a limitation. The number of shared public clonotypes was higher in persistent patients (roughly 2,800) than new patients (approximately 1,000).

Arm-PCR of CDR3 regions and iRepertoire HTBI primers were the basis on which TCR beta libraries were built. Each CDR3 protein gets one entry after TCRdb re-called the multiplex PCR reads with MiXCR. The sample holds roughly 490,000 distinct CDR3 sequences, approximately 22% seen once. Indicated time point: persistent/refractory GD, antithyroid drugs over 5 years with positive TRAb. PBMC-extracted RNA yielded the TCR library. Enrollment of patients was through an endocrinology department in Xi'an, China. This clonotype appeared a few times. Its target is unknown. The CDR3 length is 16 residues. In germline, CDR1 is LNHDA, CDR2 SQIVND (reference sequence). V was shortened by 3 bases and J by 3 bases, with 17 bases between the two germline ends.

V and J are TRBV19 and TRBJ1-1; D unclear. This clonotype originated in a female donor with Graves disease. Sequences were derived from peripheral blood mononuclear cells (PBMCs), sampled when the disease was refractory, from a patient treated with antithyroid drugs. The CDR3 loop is CASSIRTDYGDTEAFF. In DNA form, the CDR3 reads TGTGCCAGTAGTATCAGGACGGACTACGGGGACACTGAAGCTTTCTTT.